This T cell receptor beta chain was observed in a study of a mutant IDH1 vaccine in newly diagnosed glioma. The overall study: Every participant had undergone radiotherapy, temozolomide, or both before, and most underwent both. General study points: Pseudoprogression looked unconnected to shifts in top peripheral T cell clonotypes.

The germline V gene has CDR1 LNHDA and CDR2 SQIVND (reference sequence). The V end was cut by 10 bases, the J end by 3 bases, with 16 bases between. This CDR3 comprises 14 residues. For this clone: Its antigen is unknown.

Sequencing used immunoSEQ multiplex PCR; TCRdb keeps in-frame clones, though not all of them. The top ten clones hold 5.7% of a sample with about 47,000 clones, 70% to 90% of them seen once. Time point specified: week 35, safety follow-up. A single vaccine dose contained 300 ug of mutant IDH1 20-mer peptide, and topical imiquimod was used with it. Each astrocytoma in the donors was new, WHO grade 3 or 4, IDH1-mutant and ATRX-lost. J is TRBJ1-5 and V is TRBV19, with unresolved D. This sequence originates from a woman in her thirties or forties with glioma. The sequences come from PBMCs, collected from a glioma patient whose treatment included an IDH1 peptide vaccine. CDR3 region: CATEDRRANQPQHF. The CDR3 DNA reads TGTGCCACGGAGGACCGAAGAGCCAATCAGCCCCAGCATTTT.